This TCR beta chain was sequenced in a study of blood T cell repertoires in COVID-19. Background on the study: Sites across the United States, Italy and Spain contributed samples from acute and convalescent COVID-19.

Authors' methods: Estimated nucleated cell counts came from reference gene primer amplification. Measured with immunoSEQ multiplex PCR; TCRdb has only the in-frame clones, and not every one. V and J calls and clone size are as listed in that table; D and trimming were resolved from the DNA. The sample contains about 160,000 clones, 65% to 85% of which appear only once. Trimming left V 1 base short and J 9 bases short, with 10 bases between. The CDR3 is made up of 14 amino acids. The germline CDR1 and CDR2 sequences are SGHTA and FQGNSA. The V and J genes are TRBV7-2 and TRBJ1-6; D might be TRBD1 (6 bases). The clonotype was recovered from a woman of 80 years or more with acute or convalescent COVID-19. The material sequenced was peripheral blood. The CDR3 bases are TGTGCCAGCAGCTTAGGGGGGGGCGGTTCACCCCTCCACTTT. This translates into CASSLGGGGSPLHF.